The rows below give T cell receptor beta chains drawn from one sample of a study of early T cells in non-severe SARS-CoV-2 infection. MiXCR, run by TCRdb on the 5' RACE reads, gives a single entry per CDR3 protein. This repertoire shows approximately 97,000 distinct CDR3 sequences, 9.5% to 11% found once; its top ten account for approximately 4.5%. Specimen: whole blood, collected at baseline. The receptors here all came from an adult who was a healthcare worker with PCR-confirmed SARS-CoV-2 infection or an uninfected control (not recorded which). The CDR3 runs from the conserved cysteine through the conserved F or W. Each record gives: J gene, clone size, D gene, V gene, CDR3 protein, CDR3 DNA. The D gene is left open where the match is weak. Size is omitted from some rows. Given values are once, few, many or a class for expanded clones.

J: TRBJ2-3
size: many
D: TRBD2
V: TRBV20-1
CDR3: CSASLLAGGPGTQYF
DNA: TGCAGTGCTAGCCTACTAGCGGGAGGGCCGGGTACGCAGTATTTT

J: TRBJ2-5
size: few
D: -
V: TRBV24-1
CDR3: CATSAAGKQETQYF
DNA: TGTGCCACCAGTGCAGCGGGTAAACAAGAGACCCAGTACTTC

J: TRBJ2-3
size: -
D: -
V: TRBV30
CDR3: CAWSVGGAADTQYF
DNA: TGTGCCTGGAGTGTAGGGGGAGCCGCAGATACGCAGTATTTT

J: TRBJ2-7
size: few
D: -
V: TRBV18
CDR3: CASSPGTAGEQYF
DNA: TGTGCCAGCTCACCAGGGACGGCCGGCGAGCAGTACTTC

J: TRBJ1-2
size: many
D: TRBD1
V: TRBV12-5
CDR3: CASGLVLTGTANYGYTF
DNA: TGTGCTAGTGGTTTGGTTCTAACCGGGACAGCTAACTATGGCTACACCTTC

J: TRBJ2-1
size: many
D: -
V: TRBV19
CDR3: CASSLGGDQQFF
DNA: TGTGCCAGTTCCTTAGGCGGGGACCAGCAGTTCTTC

J: TRBJ2-1
size: few
D: TRBD1
V: TRBV10-1
CDR3: CASSESAGGRDEQFF
DNA: TGCGCCAGCAGTGAGTCGGCAGGGGGCCGGGATGAGCAGTTCTTC

J: TRBJ1-2
size: many
D: -
V: TRBV20-1
CDR3: CSARPSLRDRTYGYTF
DNA: TGCAGTGCTAGGCCCTCACTCCGAGACAGAACATATGGCTACACCTTC

J: TRBJ2-7
size: many
D: -
V: TRBV19
CDR3: CASTPDPGRDYEQYF
DNA: TGTGCCAGTACCCCCGACCCGGGACGGGACTACGAGCAGTACTTC

J: TRBJ2-1
size: few
D: -
V: TRBV20-1
CDR3: CSARSPTQVEQFF
DNA: TGCAGTGCTAGATCTCCTACCCAGGTTGAGCAGTTCTTC

J: TRBJ2-3
size: few
D: -
V: TRBV10-2
CDR3: CASGGASTDTQYF
DNA: TGCGCCAGCGGGGGAGCTAGCACAGATACGCAGTATTTT

J: TRBJ2-5
size: few
D: TRBD2
V: TRBV7-6
CDR3: CASSLATSGRGFETQYF
DNA: TGTGCCAGCAGCTTAGCGACGAGCGGGAGAGGGTTCGAGACCCAGTACTTC

J: TRBJ2-2
size: -
D: TRBD2
V: TRBV20-1
CDR3: CSARVAGEPGELFF
DNA: TGCAGTGCTAGGGTAGCGGGAGAACCCGGGGAGCTGTTTTTT

J: TRBJ1-2
size: many
D: -
V: TRBV19
CDR3: CASSFGTPDGYTF
DNA: TGTGCCAGTAGTTTCGGGACGCCCGATGGCTACACCTTC

J: TRBJ2-1
size: -
D: TRBD2
V: TRBV7-6
CDR3: CASTSLAGDNEQFF
DNA: TGTGCCAGCACCTCACTAGCGGGGGACAATGAGCAGTTCTTC

J: TRBJ2-1
size: -
D: -
V: TRBV5-1
CDR3: CASTDRLGSHNEQFF
DNA: TGCGCCAGCACCGACAGACTAGGATCCCACAATGAGCAGTTCTTC

J: TRBJ2-1
size: many
D: -
V: TRBV20-1
CDR3: CSAPTPVGYNEQFF
DNA: TGCAGTGCTCCTACCCCGGTGGGATACAATGAGCAGTTCTTC

J: TRBJ2-7
size: -
D: TRBD1
V: TRBV6-5
CDR3: CATSGQGTYEQYF
DNA: TGTGCCACCTCGGGACAGGGTACCTACGAGCAGTACTTC

J: TRBJ2-6
size: few
D: -
V: TRBV9
CDR3: CASSVQQGVRTGANVLTF
DNA: TGTGCCAGCAGCGTTCAACAGGGAGTGAGAACTGGGGCCAACGTCCTGACTTTC

J: TRBJ1-1
size: -
D: TRBD1
V: TRBV10-3
CDR3: CAISEAGTGANTEAFF
DNA: TGTGCCATCAGTGAAGCCGGGACAGGGGCTAACACTGAAGCTTTCTTT

J: TRBJ1-5
size: few
D: -
V: TRBV24-1
CDR3: CATSDSSVEPQHF
DNA: TGTGCCACCAGTGACTCTTCGGTTGAACCCCAGCATTTT

J: TRBJ2-3
size: many
D: -
V: TRBV9
CDR3: CASSVDVASTDTQYF
DNA: TGTGCCAGCAGCGTAGACGTAGCTAGCACAGATACGCAGTATTTT

J: TRBJ2-7
size: many
D: -
V: TRBV29-1
CDR3: CSVERVGGGEQYF
DNA: TGCAGCGTTGAAAGAGTAGGTGGCGGAGAGCAGTACTTC

J: TRBJ2-7
size: many
D: -
V: TRBV10-1
CDR3: CASSGTPLEQYF
DNA: TGCGCCAGCAGTGGGACACCCTTGGAGCAGTACTTC

J: TRBJ1-6
size: many
D: TRBD1
V: TRBV3-1
CDR3: CASGTGWLSSPLHF
DNA: TGTGCCAGCGGGACAGGGTGGTTAAGTTCACCCCTCCACTTT

J: TRBJ2-2
size: -
D: -
V: TRBV19
CDR3: CASQSRGTKNTGELFF
DNA: TGTGCCAGTCAGTCGCGGGGGACAAAGAACACCGGGGAGCTGTTTTTT

J: TRBJ2-7
size: many
D: -
V: TRBV7-3
CDR3: CASSLGGPPYEQYF
DNA: TGTGCCAGCAGCTTGGGAGGCCCCCCGTACGAGCAGTACTTC

J: TRBJ2-2
size: -
D: -
V: TRBV7-2
CDR3: CASSFSGGRAGELFF
DNA: TGTGCCAGCAGCTTTAGTGGGGGACGGGCCGGGGAGCTGTTTTTT

J: TRBJ1-1
size: many
D: -
V: TRBV20-1
CDR3: CSAKDPGTMNTEAFF
DNA: TGCAGTGCTAAAGACCCAGGGACCATGAACACTGAAGCTTTCTTT

J: TRBJ2-7
size: few
D: -
V: TRBV25-1
CDR3: CASMGIYEQYF
DNA: TGTGCCAGCATGGGTATTTACGAGCAGTACTTC

J: TRBJ1-1
size: many
D: -
V: TRBV6-5
CDR3: CASSYQGLTEAFF
DNA: TGTGCCAGCAGTTACCAGGGGCTCACTGAAGCTTTCTTT

J: TRBJ2-5
size: few
D: TRBD2
V: TRBV7-9
CDR3: CASSLQRLAGGSGETQYF
DNA: TGTGCCAGCAGCTTACAACGACTAGCGGGAGGTAGTGGGGAGACCCAGTACTTC

J: TRBJ2-2
size: many
D: TRBD2
V: TRBV27
CDR3: CASTGTSGVFKSGELFF
DNA: TGTGCCAGCACCGGGACTAGCGGGGTATTTAAGTCCGGGGAGCTGTTTTTT

J: TRBJ1-4
size: few
D: -
V: TRBV6-1
CDR3: CASSERGARRDEKLFF
DNA: TGTGCCAGCAGTGAAAGGGGGGCGCGAAGGGATGAAAAACTGTTTTTT

J: TRBJ2-5
size: few
D: -
V: TRBV10-3
CDR3: CAISTPGIDETQYF
DNA: TGTGCCATCAGTACTCCGGGGATAGATGAGACCCAGTACTTC

J: TRBJ2-1
size: many
D: -
V: TRBV7-2
CDR3: CASSLADSYNEQFF
DNA: TGTGCCAGCAGCTTAGCGGACTCCTACAATGAGCAGTTCTTC

J: TRBJ2-7
size: -
D: TRBD1
V: TRBV29-1
CDR3: CSVGGGGREQYF
DNA: TGCAGCGTTGGAGGGGGCGGACGCGAGCAGTACTTC

J: TRBJ2-7
size: few
D: -
V: TRBV6-5
CDR3: CASSVFGRSYEQYF
DNA: TGTGCCAGCAGTGTTTTCGGTCGTTCCTACGAGCAGTACTTC

J: TRBJ1-1
size: few
D: -
V: TRBV3-1
CDR3: CASSQRGGALNTEAFF
DNA: TGTGCCAGCAGCCAGAGAGGTGGGGCCCTGAACACTGAAGCTTTCTTT

J: TRBJ2-1
size: -
D: -
V: TRBV23-1
CDR3: CASSQWDYEQFF
DNA: TGCGCCAGCAGTCAGTGGGACTATGAGCAGTTCTTC

J: TRBJ2-1
size: few
D: TRBD2
V: TRBV18
CDR3: CASSPGLALYNEQFF
DNA: TGTGCCAGCTCACCAGGACTAGCGTTATACAATGAGCAGTTCTTC

J: TRBJ1-1
size: -
D: -
V: TRBV11-2
CDR3: CASSLIGEALAFF
DNA: TGTGCCAGCAGCTTAATCGGGGAGGCGTTAGCTTTCTTT

J: TRBJ1-3
size: many
D: -
V: TRBV30
CDR3: CAWSQGTVLGNTIYF
DNA: TGTGCCTGGAGTCAAGGGACCGTGCTTGGAAACACCATATATTTT

J: TRBJ2-3
size: -
D: -
V: TRBV11-3
CDR3: CASSFWGGATDTQYF
DNA: TGTGCCAGCAGCTTTTGGGGGGGGGCCACAGATACGCAGTATTTT

J: TRBJ2-3
size: many
D: -
V: TRBV5-4
CDR3: CASSLVVGVATDTQYF
DNA: TGTGCCAGCAGCTTGGTGGTGGGGGTTGCTACAGATACGCAGTATTTT

J: TRBJ2-5
size: few
D: -
V: TRBV19
CDR3: CASSIDFGGRETQYF
DNA: TGTGCCAGTAGTATAGATTTCGGGGGAAGGGAGACCCAGTACTTC

J: TRBJ1-1
size: few
D: -
V: TRBV7-2
CDR3: CASSPGIGTTAEAFF
DNA: TGTGCCAGCAGCCCCGGAATTGGAACTACGGCTGAAGCTTTCTTT

J: TRBJ1-1
size: few
D: -
V: TRBV5-4
CDR3: CASSLGTSAEAFF
DNA: TGTGCCAGCAGCTTGGGGACTAGCGCTGAAGCTTTCTTT

J: TRBJ2-1
size: -
D: TRBD2
V: TRBV6-6
CDR3: CASTLTSGSRYEQFF
DNA: TGTGCCAGCACCTTAACTAGCGGGAGTCGCTATGAGCAGTTCTTC

J: TRBJ2-3
size: many
D: TRBD2
V: TRBV3-1
CDR3: CASSHRAGGPGDTQYF
DNA: TGTGCCAGCAGCCACCGAGCGGGGGGGCCCGGAGATACGCAGTATTTT

J: TRBJ2-3
size: many
D: TRBD2
V: TRBV20-1
CDR3: CSAPSGVEDTQYF
DNA: TGCAGTGCACCGAGCGGGGTAGAAGATACGCAGTATTTT

J: TRBJ2-7
size: -
D: -
V: TRBV5-4
CDR3: CASRGQGFYEQYF
DNA: TGTGCCAGCCGAGGCCAGGGGTTCTACGAGCAGTACTTC

J: TRBJ1-4
size: few
D: TRBD1
V: TRBV10-2
CDR3: CASSALRTGEGEKLFF
DNA: TGCGCCAGCAGTGCCCTTCGGACAGGGGAGGGGGAAAAACTGTTTTTT

J: TRBJ2-2
size: -
D: TRBD2
V: TRBV24-1
CDR3: CATSDSRLAGTGELFF
DNA: TGTGCCACCAGTGATTCCCGGCTAGCGGGTACCGGGGAGCTGTTTTTT

J: TRBJ2-7
size: few
D: -
V: TRBV7-6
CDR3: CASSSQQRDEQYF
DNA: TGTGCCAGCAGCTCCCAACAAAGGGACGAGCAGTACTTC

J: TRBJ2-5
size: -
D: TRBD2
V: TRBV3-1
CDR3: CASSQAGLAGGTDKQETQYF
DNA: TGTGCCAGCAGCCAAGCTGGCCTAGCGGGAGGGACCGATAAACAAGAGACCCAGTACTTC

J: TRBJ2-1
size: -
D: -
V: TRBV6-1
CDR3: CASRSEPYSYNEQFF
DNA: TGTGCCAGCCGAAGTGAACCTTACTCCTACAATGAGCAGTTCTTC

J: TRBJ1-1
size: many
D: TRBD1
V: TRBV10-3
CDR3: CAILQGANTEAFF
DNA: TGTGCCATCTTACAGGGGGCGAACACTGAAGCTTTCTTT